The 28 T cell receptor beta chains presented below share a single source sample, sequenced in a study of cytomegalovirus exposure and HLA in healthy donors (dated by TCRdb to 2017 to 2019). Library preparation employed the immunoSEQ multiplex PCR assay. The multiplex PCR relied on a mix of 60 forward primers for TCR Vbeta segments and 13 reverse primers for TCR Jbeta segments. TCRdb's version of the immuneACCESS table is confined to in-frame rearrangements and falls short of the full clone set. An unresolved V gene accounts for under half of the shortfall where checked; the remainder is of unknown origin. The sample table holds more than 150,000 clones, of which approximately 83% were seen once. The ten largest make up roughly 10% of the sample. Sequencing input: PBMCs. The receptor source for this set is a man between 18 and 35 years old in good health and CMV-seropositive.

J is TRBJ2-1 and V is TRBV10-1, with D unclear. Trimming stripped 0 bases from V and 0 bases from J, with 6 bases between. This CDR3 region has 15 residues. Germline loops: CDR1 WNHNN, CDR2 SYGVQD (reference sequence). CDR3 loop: CASSESISSYNEQFF. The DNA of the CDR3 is TGCGCCAGCAGTGAGTCGATTAGCTCCTACAATGAGCAGTTCTTC.

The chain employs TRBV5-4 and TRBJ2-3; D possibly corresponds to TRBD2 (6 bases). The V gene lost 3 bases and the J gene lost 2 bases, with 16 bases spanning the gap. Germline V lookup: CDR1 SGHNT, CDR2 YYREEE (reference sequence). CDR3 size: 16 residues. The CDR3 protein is CASSWGGGASTDTQYF. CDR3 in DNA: TGTGCCAGCAGCTGGGGTGGCGGGGCGTCCACAGATACGCAGTATTTT.

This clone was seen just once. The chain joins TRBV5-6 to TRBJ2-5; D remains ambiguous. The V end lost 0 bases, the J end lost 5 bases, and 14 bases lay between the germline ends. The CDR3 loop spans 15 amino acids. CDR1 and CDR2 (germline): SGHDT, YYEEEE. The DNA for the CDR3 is TGTGCCAGCAGCTTGGGGTCGAGAAACTGGGAGACCCAGTACTTC. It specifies CASSLGSRNWETQYF.

Written as DNA, the CDR3 is TGTGCCAGCAGCTCCCAGATCATGAACACTGAAGCTTTCTTT. Protein product: CASSSQIMNTEAFF. The chain is built from TRBV5-5 and TRBJ1-1; D gene uncertain. The CDR3 runs 14 residues. V lost 3 bases and J 0 bases, leaving 9 bases between the germline ends. CDR1 is SGHKS and CDR2 is YYEKEE in the germline V gene (reference sequence).

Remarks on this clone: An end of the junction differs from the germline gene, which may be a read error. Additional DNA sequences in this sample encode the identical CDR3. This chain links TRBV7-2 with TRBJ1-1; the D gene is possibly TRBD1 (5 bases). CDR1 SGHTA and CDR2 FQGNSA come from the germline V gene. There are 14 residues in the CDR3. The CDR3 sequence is CASSLFGGEVEAFF. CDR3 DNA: TGTGCCAGCAGCTTATTCGGGGGGGAAGTTGAAGCCTTCTTT.

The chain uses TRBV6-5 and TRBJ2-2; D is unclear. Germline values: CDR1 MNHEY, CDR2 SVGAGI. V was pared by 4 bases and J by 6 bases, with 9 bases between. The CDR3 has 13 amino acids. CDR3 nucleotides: TGTGCCAGCAGTTCGGAGTTCTCCGGGGAGCTGTTTTTT. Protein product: CASSSEFSGELFF.

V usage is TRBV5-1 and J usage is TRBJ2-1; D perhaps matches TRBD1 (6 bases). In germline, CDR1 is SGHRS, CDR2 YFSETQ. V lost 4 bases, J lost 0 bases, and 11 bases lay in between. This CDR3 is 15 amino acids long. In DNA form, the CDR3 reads TGCGCCAGCAGCGGGGGCCTGAGCTCCTACAATGAGCAGTTCTTC. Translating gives CASSGGLSSYNEQFF.

The CDR3 loop is CASSLGRGLRTDTQYF. The DNA for the CDR3 is TGTGCCAGCAGCTTAGGGCGGGGGCTTCGCACAGATACGCAGTATTTT. This rearrangement joins TRBV7-2 to TRBJ2-3; D is perhaps TRBD2 (7 bases). This CDR3 is 16 amino acids long. Germline loops: CDR1 SGHTA, CDR2 FQGNSA. V was trimmed by 1 base and J by 1 base, leaving 12 bases between them.

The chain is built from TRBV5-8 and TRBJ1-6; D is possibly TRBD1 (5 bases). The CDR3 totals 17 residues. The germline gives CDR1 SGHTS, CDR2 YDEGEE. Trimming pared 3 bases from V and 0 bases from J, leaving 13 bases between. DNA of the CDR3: TGTGCCAGCAGCTGGTCGACAGAGCACTCCTATAATTCACCCCTCCACTTT. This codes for CASSWSTEHSYNSPLHF.

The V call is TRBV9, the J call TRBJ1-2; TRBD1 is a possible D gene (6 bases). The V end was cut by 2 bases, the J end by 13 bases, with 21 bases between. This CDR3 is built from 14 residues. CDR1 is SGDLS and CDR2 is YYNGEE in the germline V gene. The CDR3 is CASSVLSTGSNSTF. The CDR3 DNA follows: TGTGCCAGCAGCGTCTTGAGCACAGGGAGTAACTCCACCTTC.

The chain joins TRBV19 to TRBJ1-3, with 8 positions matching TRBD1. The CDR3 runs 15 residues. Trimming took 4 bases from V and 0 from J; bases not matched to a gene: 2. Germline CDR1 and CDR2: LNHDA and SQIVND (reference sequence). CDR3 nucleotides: TGTGCCAGTAGTAACACAGGGGGCTCTGGAAACACCATATATTTT. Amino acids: CASSNTGGSGNTIYF.

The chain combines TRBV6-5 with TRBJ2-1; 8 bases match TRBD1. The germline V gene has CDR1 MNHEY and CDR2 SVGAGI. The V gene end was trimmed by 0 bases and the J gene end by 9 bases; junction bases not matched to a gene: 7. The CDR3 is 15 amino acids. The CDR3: CASSYSGQGPSEQFF. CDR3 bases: TGTGCCAGCAGTTACTCTGGACAGGGCCCCAGTGAGCAGTTCTTC.

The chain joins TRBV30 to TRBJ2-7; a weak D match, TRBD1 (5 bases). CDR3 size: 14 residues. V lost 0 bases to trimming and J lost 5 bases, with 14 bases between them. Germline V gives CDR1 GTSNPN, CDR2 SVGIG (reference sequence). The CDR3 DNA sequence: TGTGCCTGGAGTGTACTGGGCAGGGCAAACGAGCAGTACTTC. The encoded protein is CAWSVLGRANEQYF. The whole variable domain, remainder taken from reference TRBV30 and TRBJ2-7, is SQTIHQWPATLVQPVGSPLSLECTVEGTSNPNLYWYRQAAGRGLQLLFYSVGIGQISSEVPQNLSASRPQDRQFILSSKKLLLSDSGFYLCAWSVLGRANEQYFGPGTRLTVT.

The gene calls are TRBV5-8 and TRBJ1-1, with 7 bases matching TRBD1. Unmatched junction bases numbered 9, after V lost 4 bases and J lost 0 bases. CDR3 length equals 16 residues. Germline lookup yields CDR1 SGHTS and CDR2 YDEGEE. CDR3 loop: CASSPGGWWLNTEAFF. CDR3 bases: TGTGCCAGCAGCCCAGGGGGGTGGTGGTTGAACACTGAAGCTTTCTTT.

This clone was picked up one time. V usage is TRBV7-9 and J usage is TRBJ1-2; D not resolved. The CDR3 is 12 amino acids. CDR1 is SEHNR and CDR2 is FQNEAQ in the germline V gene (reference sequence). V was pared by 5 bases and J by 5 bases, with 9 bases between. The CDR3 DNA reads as TGTGCCAGCAGCCGAGATAAATATGGCTACACCTTC. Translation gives CASSRDKYGYTF.

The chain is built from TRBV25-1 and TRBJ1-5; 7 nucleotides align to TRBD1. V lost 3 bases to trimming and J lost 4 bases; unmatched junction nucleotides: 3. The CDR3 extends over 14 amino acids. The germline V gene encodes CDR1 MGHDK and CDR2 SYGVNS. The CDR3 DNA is TGTGCCAGCAGTGAGACAGGGTTAAATCAGCCCCAGCATTTT. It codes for CASSETGLNQPQHF.

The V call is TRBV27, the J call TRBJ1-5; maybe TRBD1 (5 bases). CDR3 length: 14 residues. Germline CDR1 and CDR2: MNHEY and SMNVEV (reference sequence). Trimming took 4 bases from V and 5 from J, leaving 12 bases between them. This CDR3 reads CASSSLQGYQPQHF. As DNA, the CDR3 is TGTGCCAGCAGTTCCCTTCAGGGCTATCAGCCCCAGCATTTT.

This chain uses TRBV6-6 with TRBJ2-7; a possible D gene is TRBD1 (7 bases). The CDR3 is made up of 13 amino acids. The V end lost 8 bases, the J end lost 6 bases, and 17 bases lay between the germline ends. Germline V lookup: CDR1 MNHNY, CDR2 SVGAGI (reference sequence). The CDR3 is CASARGARGEQYF. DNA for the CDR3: TGTGCCAGCGCCAGGGGGGCACGAGGCGAGCAGTACTTC.

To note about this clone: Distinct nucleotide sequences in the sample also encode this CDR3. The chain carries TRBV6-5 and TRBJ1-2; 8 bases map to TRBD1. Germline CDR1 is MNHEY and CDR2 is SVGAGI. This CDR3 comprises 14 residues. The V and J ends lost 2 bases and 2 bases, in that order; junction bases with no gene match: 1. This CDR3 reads CASSYRQGNYGYTF. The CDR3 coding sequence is TGTGCCAGCAGTTACCGACAGGGGAACTATGGCTACACCTTC.

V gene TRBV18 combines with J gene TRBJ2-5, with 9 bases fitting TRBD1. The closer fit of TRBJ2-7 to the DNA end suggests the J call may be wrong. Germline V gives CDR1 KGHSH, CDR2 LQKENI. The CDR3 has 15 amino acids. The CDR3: CASSAGTGPTYEQYF. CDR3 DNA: TGTGCCAGCTCGGCCGGGACAGGGCCGACCTACGAGCAGTACTTC.

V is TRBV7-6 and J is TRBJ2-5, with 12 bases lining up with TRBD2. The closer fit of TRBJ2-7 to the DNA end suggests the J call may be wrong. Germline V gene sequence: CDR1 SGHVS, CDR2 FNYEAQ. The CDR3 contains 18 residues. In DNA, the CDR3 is TGTGCCAGCAGCCAGAGGCCTAGCGGGGGGGCCGGTCCCTACGAGCAGTACTTC. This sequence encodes CASSQRPSGGAGPYEQYF.

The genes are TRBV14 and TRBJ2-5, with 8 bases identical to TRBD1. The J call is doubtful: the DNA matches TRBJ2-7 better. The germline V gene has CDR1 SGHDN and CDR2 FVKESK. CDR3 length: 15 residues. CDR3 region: CASSRGTGISYEQYF. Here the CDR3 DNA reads TGTGCCAGCAGCCGCGGGACAGGCATCTCCTACGAGCAGTACTTC.

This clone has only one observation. DNA of the CDR3: TGCGCCAGCAGTCTTGGGACAGGGAACACCGGGGAGCTGTTTTTT. Amino acid sequence: CASSLGTGNTGELFF. The chain couples TRBV5-1 to TRBJ2-2; TRBD1 aligns across 8 bases. The germline V gene encodes CDR1 SGHRS and CDR2 YFSETQ. This CDR3 is built from 15 residues. V dropped 5 bases and J dropped 1; count of bases not matched to a gene: 4. Filled out from reference TRBV5-1 and TRBJ2-2, the complete variable domain reads KAGVTQTPRYLIKTRGQQVTLSCSPISGHRSVSWYQQTPGQGLQFLFEYFSETQRNKGNFPGRFSGRQFSNSRSEMNVSTLELGDSALYLCASSLGTGNTGELFFGEGSRLTVL.

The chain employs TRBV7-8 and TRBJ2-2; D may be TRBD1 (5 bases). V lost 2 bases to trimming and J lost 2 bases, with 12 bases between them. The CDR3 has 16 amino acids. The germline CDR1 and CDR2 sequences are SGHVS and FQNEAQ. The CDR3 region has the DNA TGTGCCAGCAGCTTATGGCCAGGGCCTAACACCGGGGAGCTGTTTTTT. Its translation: CASSLWPGPNTGELFF.

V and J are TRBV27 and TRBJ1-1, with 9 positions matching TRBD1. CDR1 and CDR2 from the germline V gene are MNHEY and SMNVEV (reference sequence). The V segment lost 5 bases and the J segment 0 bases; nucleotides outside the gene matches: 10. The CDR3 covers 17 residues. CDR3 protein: CASSLYTGGGLNTEAFF. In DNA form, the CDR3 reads TGTGCCAGCAGTCTCTACACAGGGGGCGGATTGAACACTGAAGCTTTCTTT.

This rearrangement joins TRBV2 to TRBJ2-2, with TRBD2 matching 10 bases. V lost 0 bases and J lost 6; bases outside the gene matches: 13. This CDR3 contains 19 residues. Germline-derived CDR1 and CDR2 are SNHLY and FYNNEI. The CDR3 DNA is TGTGCCAGCAGTGAAGCGCAGACTCTGAGCGGGGGGGCTCCCGGGGAGCTGTTTTTT. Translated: CASSEAQTLSGGAPGELFF.

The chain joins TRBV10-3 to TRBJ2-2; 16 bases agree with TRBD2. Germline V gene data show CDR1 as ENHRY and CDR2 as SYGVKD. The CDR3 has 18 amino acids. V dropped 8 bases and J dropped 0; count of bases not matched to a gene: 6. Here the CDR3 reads CAIGTSGGAFPNTGELFF. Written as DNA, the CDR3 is TGTGCCATCGGGACTAGCGGGGGGGCCTTTCCGAACACCGGGGAGCTGTTTTTT.

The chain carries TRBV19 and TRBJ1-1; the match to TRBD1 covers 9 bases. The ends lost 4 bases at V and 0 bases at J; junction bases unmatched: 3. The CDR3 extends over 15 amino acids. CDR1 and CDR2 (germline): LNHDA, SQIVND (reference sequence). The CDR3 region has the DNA TGTGCCAGTAGTACCAGGACAGGGGTGAACACTGAAGCTTTCTTT. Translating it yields CASSTRTGVNTEAFF.